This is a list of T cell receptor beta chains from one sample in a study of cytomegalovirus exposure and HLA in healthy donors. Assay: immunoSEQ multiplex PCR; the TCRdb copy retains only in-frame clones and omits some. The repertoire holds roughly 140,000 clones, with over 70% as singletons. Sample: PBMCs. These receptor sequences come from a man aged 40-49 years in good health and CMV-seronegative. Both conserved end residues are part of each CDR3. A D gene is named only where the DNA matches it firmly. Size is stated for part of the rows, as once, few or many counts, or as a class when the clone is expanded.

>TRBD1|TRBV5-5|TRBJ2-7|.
TGTGCCAGCAGCCCCCGACAGGGGCGGCACGAGCAGTACTTC
CASSPRQGRHEQYF
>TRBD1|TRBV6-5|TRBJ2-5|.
TGTGCCAGCACCAGGCAGGGGGCCCATCAAGAGACCCAGTACTTC
CASTRQGAHQETQYF
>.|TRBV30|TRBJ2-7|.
TGTGCCTGGAGTTTAGGCCAGGGGTCGTACGAGCAGTACTTC
CAWSLGQGSYEQYF
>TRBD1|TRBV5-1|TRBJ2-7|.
TGCGCCAGCAGCCTTCCCGGGACAGGGGGCTACGAGCAGTACTTC
CASSLPGTGGYEQYF
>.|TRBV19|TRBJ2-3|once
TGTGCCAGTAGTTATCAGGGCACAGATACGCAGTATTTT
CASSYQGTDTQYF
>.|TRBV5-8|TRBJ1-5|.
TGTGCCAGCAGCTTGGCCAAGGCAGCGGATTTTAGCAATCAGCCCCAGCATTTT
CASSLAKAADFSNQPQHF
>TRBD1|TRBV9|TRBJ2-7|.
TGTGCCAGCAGCGTAGGCCACAGGGGGAACTCCTACGAGCAGTACTTC
CASSVGHRGNSYEQYF
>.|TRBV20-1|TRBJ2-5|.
TGCAGTGCGAAGAGCGCGGAGACCCAGTACTTC
CSAKSAETQYF
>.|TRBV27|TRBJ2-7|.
TGTGCCAGCAGTGGTGACTACTCCTACGAGCAGTACTTC
CASSGDYSYEQYF
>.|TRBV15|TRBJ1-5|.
TGTGCCACCAGCAGAGATAAGTCCAGGGGTGAGCCCCAGCATTTT
CATSRDKSRGEPQHF
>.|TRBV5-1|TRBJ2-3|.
TGCGCCAGCAGCCCCTGGACTAGCACAGATACGCAGTATTTT
CASSPWTSTDTQYF
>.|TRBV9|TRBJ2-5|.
TGTGCCAGCAGCCCCCAAATAGCGGTCCAAGAGACCCAGTACTTC
CASSPQIAVQETQYF
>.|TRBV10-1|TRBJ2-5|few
TGCGCCAGCAGTGACGACAGTTGGACCCAGTACTTC
CASSDDSWTQYF
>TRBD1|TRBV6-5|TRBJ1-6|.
TGTGCCAGCAGACCTAGGGGGCTCCGTGAGTCACCCCTCCACTTT
CASRPRGLRESPLHF
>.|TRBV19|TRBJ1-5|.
TGTGCCAGTAGTACTTGGCAGGCATCCCCGAATGGCAATCAGCCCCAGCATTTT
CASSTWQASPNGNQPQHF
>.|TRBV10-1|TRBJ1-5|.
TGCGCCAGCAGCGTCGGGAATCAGCCCCAGCATTTT
CASSVGNQPQHF
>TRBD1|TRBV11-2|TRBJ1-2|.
TGTGCCAGCAGCTTAGCGTATGGACAGGAGATTTACTATGGCTACACCTTC
CASSLAYGQEIYYGYTF
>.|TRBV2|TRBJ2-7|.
TGTGCCAGCAGTGGGGCGGGCAGCCTCTACGAGCAGTACTTC
CASSGAGSLYEQYF
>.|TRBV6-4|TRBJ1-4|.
TGTGCCAAGATGGTCAGAGGTGGGGAAAAACTGTTTTTT
CAKMVRGGEKLFF
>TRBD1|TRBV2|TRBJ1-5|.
TGTGCCAGCAGGTCGACAGGGACCAATCAGCCCCAGCATTTT
CASRSTGTNQPQHF
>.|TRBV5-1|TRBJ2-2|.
TGCGCCAGCAGCTTGATGAATCTAGCTCGAAGCACCGGGGAGCTGTTTTTT
CASSLMNLARSTGELFF
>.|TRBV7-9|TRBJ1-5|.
TGTGCCAGCAGTTTTGGGGCGGCCCTGGACAATCAGCCCCAGCATTTT
CASSFGAALDNQPQHF
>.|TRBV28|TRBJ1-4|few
TGTGCCGCAGCCATGGAGGGAAATGAAAAACTGTTTTTT
CAAAMEGNEKLFF
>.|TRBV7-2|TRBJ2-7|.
TGTGCCAGCAGCTTAACGATGCAGGTAATCTACGAGCAGTACTTC
CASSLTMQVIYEQYF
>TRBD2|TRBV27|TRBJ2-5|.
TGTGCCAGCAGACTACTAGCGGGGGGGCTCGAGACCCAGTACTTC
CASRLLAGGLETQYF
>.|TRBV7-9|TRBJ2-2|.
TGTGCCAGCAGCGTACAGGGACGGGTCGGGGAGCTGTTTTTT
CASSVQGRVGELFF
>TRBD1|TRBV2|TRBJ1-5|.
TGTGCCAGCAGGCTCTCCGGGACAGGGGCCCAGCCCCAGCATTTT
CASRLSGTGAQPQHF
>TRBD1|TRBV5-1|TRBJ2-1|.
TGCGCCAGCAGCCCGGGACAGGGCAGGTTCAATGAGCAGTTCTTC
CASSPGQGRFNEQFF
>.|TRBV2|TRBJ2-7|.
TGTGCCAGTCGCCGGGACACGAACTACGAGCAGTACTTC
CASRRDTNYEQYF
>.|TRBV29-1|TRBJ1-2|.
TGCAGCGTTGAAGGTCGTTTAAACTATGGCTACACCTTC
CSVEGRLNYGYTF
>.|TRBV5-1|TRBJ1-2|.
TGCGCCAGCAGATCGCATACAGGAACCGGTGGCTACACCTTC
CASRSHTGTGGYTF
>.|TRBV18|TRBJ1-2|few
TGTGCCAGCTCACCGGGAGGAGTTTATGGCTACACCTTC
CASSPGGVYGYTF
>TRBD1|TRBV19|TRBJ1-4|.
TGTGCCAGTACCAACAGGGGTACTGATGAAAAACTGTTTTTT
CASTNRGTDEKLFF
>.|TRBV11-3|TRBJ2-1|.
TGTGCCAGCAGCTCCGGGGGCTCCTACAATGAGCAGTTCTTC
CASSSGGSYNEQFF
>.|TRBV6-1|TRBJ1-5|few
TGTGCCAGCAGTGAAGATTGGAGGGCCGACAATCAGCCCCAGCATTTT
CASSEDWRADNQPQHF
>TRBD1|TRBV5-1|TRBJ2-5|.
TGCGCCAGCAGCGACCGGGACAGGGGGCTAGAGACCCAGTACTTC
CASSDRDRGLETQYF
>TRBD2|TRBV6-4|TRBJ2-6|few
TGTGCCAGCAGTGAGCGGGGGGGCTCTGGGGCCAACGTCCTGACTTTC
CASSERGGSGANVLTF
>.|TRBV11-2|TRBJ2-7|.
TGTGCCAGCAGCTTGAGAAGCCCAACCTTCTCCTACGAGCAGTACTTC
CASSLRSPTFSYEQYF
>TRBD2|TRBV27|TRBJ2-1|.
TGTGCCAGCAGTTTTGGGGGACTAGGGGCCAATGAGCAGTTCTTC
CASSFGGLGANEQFF
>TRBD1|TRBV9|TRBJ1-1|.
TGTGCCAGCAGAAAATTCGGGACAGCGAACACTGAAGCTTTCTTT
CASRKFGTANTEAFF
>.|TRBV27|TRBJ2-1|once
TGTGCCAGCACTCGTCCGGGCTCCTACAATGAGCAGTTCTTC
CASTRPGSYNEQFF
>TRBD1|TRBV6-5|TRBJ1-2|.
TGTGCCAGCAGTTCCACAGGGGTCTATGGCTACACCTTC
CASSSTGVYGYTF
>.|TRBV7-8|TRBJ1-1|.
TGTGCCAGCAGCACCTGGCAGTTGAACACTGAAGCTTTCTTT
CASSTWQLNTEAFF
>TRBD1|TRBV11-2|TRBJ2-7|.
TGTGCCAGCAGCTTAGGGCCCGGGACAGGGGTCCACGAGCAGTACTTC
CASSLGPGTGVHEQYF
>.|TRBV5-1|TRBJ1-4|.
TGCGCCAGCAGCTTGGAGCGGTGGGGTGAAAAACTGTTTTTT
CASSLERWGEKLFF
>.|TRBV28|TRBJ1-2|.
TGTGCCGCGTCCTACAGGTACTCTGGCTACACCTTC
CAASYRYSGYTF
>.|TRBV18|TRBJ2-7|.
TGTGCCAGCTCAACTGTAGGCGGGGGCCTCTCCTACGAGCAGTACTTC
CASSTVGGGLSYEQYF
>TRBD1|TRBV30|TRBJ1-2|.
TGTGCCTGGAATAAGGACAGGCTATCATACGGCTACACCTTC
CAWNKDRLSYGYTF
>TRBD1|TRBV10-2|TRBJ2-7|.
TGCGCCAGCAGTGAATTGGGGACAGGAGAGCAGTACTTC
CASSELGTGEQYF
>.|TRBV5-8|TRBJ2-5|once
TGTGCCAGCAGCTTGGACAGGCAAGAGACCCAGTACTTC
CASSLDRQETQYF
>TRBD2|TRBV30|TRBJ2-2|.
TGTGCCTCCCGGACTAGCGGGACCGGGGAGCTGTTTTTT
CASRTSGTGELFF
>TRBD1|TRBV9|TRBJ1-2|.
TGTGCCAGCAGCAAATCCGGGACAGGGGGGGGCTACACCTTC
CASSKSGTGGGYTF
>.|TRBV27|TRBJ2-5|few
TGTGCCAGCAGCTACCAAGAGACCCAGTACTTC
CASSYQETQYF
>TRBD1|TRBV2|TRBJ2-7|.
TGTGCCAGCAGTACCGGGACAGTTACGAGGGAGCAGTACTTC
CASSTGTVTREQYF